This entry lists 6 T cell receptor beta chains sequenced from one sample in a study of cytomegalovirus exposure and HLA in healthy donors. Produced via immunoSEQ multiplex PCR; TCRdb's table is partial and in-frame only. The sample lists roughly 130,000 clones, about nine tenths occurring once. The specimen was PBMCs. These receptors were obtained from a man aged 25-45 years in good health and CMV-seronegative.

This sequence joins TRBV5-5 and TRBJ2-7; D gene uncertain. V was cut by 0 bases and J by 2 bases, with 9 bases left in between. Germline CDR1 and CDR2: SGHKS and YYEKEE (reference sequence). CDR3 length: 14 amino acids. The DNA of the CDR3 is TGTGCCAGCAGCTTGGCCATAGTACCCTACGAGCAGTACTTC. Protein: CASSLAIVPYEQYF.

The chain combines TRBV19 with TRBJ2-1; no clear D. The CDR3 is 14 residues long. The V gene lost 4 bases and the J gene lost 4 bases, with 11 bases spanning the gap. Germline V gives CDR1 LNHDA, CDR2 SQIVND (reference sequence). The chain's CDR3 is CASSTLDFYNEQFF. The CDR3 DNA sequence: TGTGCCAGTAGTACACTCGACTTTTACAATGAGCAGTTCTTC.

This chain uses TRBV30 with TRBJ1-5; a weak D match, TRBD1 (5 bases). V was cut by 0 bases and J by 7 bases, with 13 bases left in between. Germline V lookup: CDR1 GTSNPN, CDR2 SVGIG (reference sequence). The CDR3 is made up of 14 amino acids. CDR3 sequence reads: CAWSVSNGGQPQHF. The CDR3 coding sequence is TGTGCCTGGAGTGTCTCGAACGGGGGGCAGCCCCAGCATTTT. The whole variable domain, filled in from reference TRBV30 and TRBJ1-5, reads SQTIHQWPATLVQPVGSPLSLECTVEGTSNPNLYWYRQAAGRGLQLLFYSVGIGQISSEVPQNLSASRPQDRQFILSSKKLLLSDSGFYLCAWSVSNGGQPQHFGDGTRLSIL.

V gene TRBV2 combines with J gene TRBJ2-7; TRBD2 aligns across 7 bases. This CDR3 has 14 residues. Germline V gene lookup returns CDR1 SNHLY and CDR2 FYNNEI. V lost 11 bases to trimming and J lost 2 bases; unmatched junction nucleotides: 12. The CDR3 nucleotides are TGTGCCTTATCCCGGGGAGGGCTGCCCTACGAGCAGTACTTC. Amino acids: CALSRGGLPYEQYF.

The V and J genes are TRBV30 and TRBJ2-2; a weak D match, TRBD1 (6 bases). This CDR3 has 16 residues. Per germline, CDR1 GTSNPN and CDR2 SVGIG (reference sequence). Trimming took off 1 base at V and 0 bases at J, with 12 bases between the two ends. The CDR3 spells CAWSAGANPNTGELFF. The CDR3 DNA is TGTGCCTGGAGTGCAGGGGCGAACCCGAACACCGGGGAGCTGTTTTTT.

The chain carries TRBV6-6 and TRBJ1-2; a possible D gene is TRBD1 (5 bases). The V gene lost 2 bases and the J gene lost 5 bases, with 9 bases spanning the gap. This CDR3 is built from 13 residues. CDR1 and CDR2 from the germline V gene are MNHNY and SVGAGI (reference sequence). This CDR3 reads CASSYDSAYGYTF. DNA for the CDR3: TGTGCCAGCAGTTACGACAGTGCTTATGGCTACACCTTC.